Sequencing of this TCR beta chain was carried out in a study of control samples from healthy donors and cancer patients. Trimming removed 2 bases from V and 1 base from J; junction bases left unmatched: 6. This CDR3 is 16 amino acids long. Looked up from germline, CDR1 is LGHNA and CDR2 is YNFKEQ. The table came from immunoSEQ multiplex PCR; TCRdb's copy has only in-frame clones and leaves some out. The sample has over 150,000 clones, roughly 89% seen once. This clone was observed a handful of times. The receptor comes from a woman aged 45-65 years in good health. V usage is TRBV4-2 and J usage is TRBJ2-3; the match to TRBD2 covers 7 bases. Sequencing input: blood. CDR3 loop: CASSQLSGTGTDTQYF. The CDR3 bases are TGTGCCAGCAGCCAACTAAGCGGGACGGGCACAGATACGCAGTATTTT.